This T cell receptor beta chain was found in a study of blood T cell repertoires in COVID-19. The V end was cut by 8 bases, the J end by 5 bases, with 9 bases between. The CDR3 totals 12 residues. Authors' processing steps: From reference gene primer amplification, estimates of nucleated cell counts were derived. TCRdb keeps only in-frame clones here, not all; method: immunoSEQ multiplex PCR. D and trimming come from the DNA, and the V and J calls and clone size come from that table. The data contain roughly 310,000 clones, about 90% of them singletons. This TCR came from a woman aged 25 to 39 with COVID-19, enrolled during active disease. What was sequenced was peripheral blood. The chain carries TRBV12-3 or TRBV12-4 and TRBJ2-2, with D unresolved. Here the CDR3 reads CASSVGTGELFF. The DNA of the CDR3 is TGTGCCAGCTCAGTCGGGACCGGGGAGCTGTTTTTT.